The 24 T cell receptor beta chains below all came from one sample that was sequenced in a study of response to subunit inactivated influenza vaccine listed by TCRdb under 2018. Library generation was performed with RT-PCR. This sample was sequenced with an Illumina HiSeq 2500. The raw public data were reprocessed by TCRdb itself: fastp quality trimming at Q25, MiXCR clonotype calling, in-frame beta chains only. Each CDR3 protein gets just one entry, which takes the most common genes and DNA from the rows behind it. Within this sample are more than 700,000 distinct CDR3 sequences, with over 20% of them counted one time only. The ten largest clonotypes hold approximately 10% of the sample. The material sequenced was PBMCs from blood, taken 5 days after vaccination. These receptor sequences come from a man in his fifties or sixties who received an inactivated influenza vaccine. Donor details come from another sample of the same person, matched by shared clones.

The V and J genes are TRBV10-3 and TRBJ2-5; D unresolved. Germline CDR1 is ENHRY and CDR2 is SYGVKD. The CDR3 is 13 residues long. V dropped 0 bases and J dropped 2 bases, with 4 bases sitting between them. The CDR3 protein is CAISESVQETQYF. The CDR3 DNA follows: TGTGCCATCAGTGAGTCAGTACAAGAGACCCAGTACTTC.

This chain connects TRBV11-1 to TRBJ2-1; D not certain. The CDR3 contains 12 residues. Trimming removed 3 bases at V and 5 bases at J, with 5 bases between. The germline gives CDR1 SGHAT, CDR2 FQDESV (reference sequence). CDR3 in amino acids: CASSFEHNEQFF. The DNA for the CDR3 is TGTGCCAGCAGCTTCGAACACAATGAGCAGTTCTTC.

The genes are TRBV5-6 and TRBJ1-4; D ambiguous. The CDR3 length is 15 residues. The germline gives CDR1 SGHDT, CDR2 YYEEEE. The V gene lost 2 bases and the J gene lost 3 bases, with 11 bases spanning the gap. The CDR3: CASSFSSGPNEKLFF. The DNA for the CDR3 is TGTGCCAGCAGCTTCTCTTCTGGGCCTAATGAAAAACTGTTTTTT.

This clonotype was seen a handful of times. This chain joins TRBV7-2 and TRBJ2-1, with 13 nucleotides matching TRBD2. V trimming: 4 bases; J trimming: 15 bases; junction bases outside the gene matches: 15. The CDR3 length is 16 residues. Germline assignment: CDR1 SGHTA and CDR2 FQGNSA. The CDR3 protein is CASSWNQGLTSGGLFF. Here the CDR3 DNA reads TGTGCCAGCAGCTGGAACCAGGGTTTGACTAGCGGGGGGCTGTTCTTC.

The V and J genes are TRBV28 and TRBJ1-2; 7 nucleotides line up with TRBD1. The V segment lost 3 bases and the J segment 7 bases; nucleotides outside the gene matches: 5. Germline CDR1 MDHEN, CDR2 SYDVKM. The CDR3 contains 13 residues. CDR3 nucleotides: TGTGCCAGCAGTTTCCGGGACAGATCTGGCTACACCTTC. Amino acids: CASSFRDRSGYTF.

This clonotype was recorded a few times. This CDR3 reads CAIKQSGGFQETQYF. The DNA for the CDR3 is TGTGCCATCAAACAAAGCGGGGGCTTCCAAGAGACCCAGTACTTC. This rearrangement joins TRBV10-3 to TRBJ2-5, with 8 bases that match TRBD2. Germline-derived CDR1 and CDR2 are ENHRY and SYGVKD. The V gene end was trimmed by 7 bases and the J gene end by 1 base; junction bases not matched to a gene: 8. The CDR3 sequence is 15 residues long.

This clonotype was seen a handful of times. The chain has TRBV7-2 and TRBJ1-3, with 9 nucleotides matching TRBD1. Germline V gives CDR1 SGHTA, CDR2 FQGNSA. V shed 4 bases and J 0 bases; nucleotides not matched to a gene: 7. The CDR3 covers 17 residues. The CDR3 DNA is TGTGCCAGCAGCTATGCCCCGACAGGGGGCTCTGGAAACACCATATATTTT. Protein sequence: CASSYAPTGGSGNTIYF.

The chain combines TRBV7-9 with TRBJ2-3; D is undetermined. The CDR3 is 15 residues long. From germline, CDR1 is SEHNR and CDR2 FQNEAQ (reference sequence). V was cut by 1 base and J by 3 bases, with 11 bases left in between. In DNA form, the CDR3 reads TGTGCCAGCAGCTTAGAGAGTTACGGGACAGATACGCAGTATTTT. As protein: CASSLESYGTDTQYF.

The chain carries TRBV12-3 or TRBV12-4 and TRBJ1-4; TRBD1 matches at 7 bases. Trimming cost V 5 bases and J 2 bases; bases outside gene matches: 14. The CDR3 runs 18 residues. Here the CDR3 reads CASSPLTGSVMTNEKLFF. The CDR3 bases are TGTGCCAGCAGTCCTCTGACAGGGTCCGTAATGACTAATGAAAAACTGTTTTTT.

The chain combines TRBV7-9 with TRBJ1-4, with D maybe TRBD1 (5 bases). The V gene lost 5 bases and the J gene lost 6 bases, with 13 bases spanning the gap. This CDR3 comprises 14 residues. Per the germline V gene, CDR1 is SEHNR and CDR2 is FQNEAQ (reference sequence). The CDR3 region is CASSGGGIHEKLFF. The CDR3 bases are TGTGCCAGCAGCGGGGGTGGGATCCATGAAAAACTGTTTTTT.

This clonotype was counted a few times. The gene calls are TRBV7-9 and TRBJ2-1, with D possibly being TRBD2 (6 bases). V lost 1 base and J lost 14, with 15 bases in between. The CDR3 is 13 amino acids. The germline gives CDR1 SEHNR, CDR2 FQNEAQ (reference sequence). The CDR3 DNA follows: TGTGCCAGCAGCTTAGATCAAGGGACTTCGGAGTTCTTC. It translates to CASSLDQGTSEFF.

This clonotype has more than one count but fewer than ten. The rearrangement links TRBV6-5 to TRBJ2-5, with 7 nucleotides matching TRBD1. The junction had 4 bases not matched to a gene; V was cut back by 0 bases and J by 6 bases. Looked up from germline, CDR1 is MNHEY and CDR2 is SVGAGI. The CDR3 contains 14 residues. CDR3 bases: TGTGCCAGCAGTTACTCGAAGGGGGCACAGACCCAGTACTTC. It yields the protein CASSYSKGAQTQYF.

This clonotype was counted between two and nine times. V gene TRBV4-3 combines with J gene TRBJ2-5, with D perhaps assigned TRBD1 or TRBD2 (5 bases each). The V end lost 1 base, the J end lost 4 bases, and 10 bases lay between the germline ends. From germline, CDR1 is LGHNA and CDR2 YSLEER. The CDR3 totals 14 residues. CDR3 DNA: TGCGCCAGCAGCCAAGGTGGGGCGGGAGAGACCCAGTACTTC. Translated: CASSQGGAGETQYF.

This chain links TRBV10-3 with TRBJ2-7; maybe TRBD2 (5 bases). The CDR3 extends over 13 amino acids. Trimming removed 6 bases from V and 2 bases from J, with 11 bases in between. Per the germline V gene, CDR1 is ENHRY and CDR2 is SYGVKD. CDR3 in amino acids: CAIRVARTYEQYF. CDR3 coding DNA: TGTGCCATCAGGGTAGCGAGAACCTACGAGCAGTACTTC.

This clonotype was picked up a small number of times. The J gene is TRBJ1-6, the V gene TRBV5-1; tentatively, D is TRBD1 (5 bases). The CDR3 length is 13 residues. V was cut by 5 bases and J by 10 bases, with 13 bases left in between. Looked up from germline, CDR1 is SGHRS and CDR2 is YFSETQ. CDR3 residues: CASRARVESPLHF. The CDR3 nucleotides are TGCGCCAGCAGGGCCAGGGTGGAATCACCCCTCCACTTT.

This chain uses TRBV20-1 with TRBJ2-5; D is perhaps TRBD1 (6 bases). Trimming took off 5 bases at V and 2 bases at J, with 12 bases between the two ends. Germline V lookup: CDR1 DFQATT, CDR2 SNEGSKA (reference sequence). CDR3 length: 13 residues. DNA of the CDR3: TGCAGTGCTGTAAGGGGGAATCAAGAGACCCAGTACTTC. The encoded protein is CSAVRGNQETQYF.

The genes are TRBV4-2 and TRBJ1-2, with TRBD1 matching 7 bases. CDR3 length: 15 amino acids. CDR1 and CDR2 (germline): LGHNA, YNFKEQ. J was trimmed by 5 bases and V by 0 bases; bases with no gene match: 6. CDR3 region: CASSQDKGTAYGYTF. DNA of the CDR3: TGTGCCAGCAGCCAAGATAAAGGGACAGCTTATGGCTACACCTTC.

This clonotype occurred many times. The chain carries TRBV12-3 or TRBV12-4 and TRBJ1-5; 11 nucleotides line up with TRBD1. Losses at the gene ends were 3 bases for V and 5 bases for J; bases not matched to a gene: 9. The CDR3 totals 17 residues. The CDR3: CASSFWDWTGGDQPQHF. CDR3 DNA sequence: TGTGCCAGCAGTTTTTGGGACTGGACAGGGGGCGATCAGCCCCAGCATTTT.

The genes are TRBV2 and TRBJ2-1, with 8 bases that match TRBD1. J lost 8 bases, V lost 6 bases, and 9 bases had no gene match. CDR3 length: 14 amino acids. CDR1 and CDR2 from the germline V gene are SNHLY and FYNNEI. The CDR3 DNA reads TGTGCCAGCAGGGACAGGGTTAGTCAGGATGAGCAGTTCTTC. It is translated as CASRDRVSQDEQFF.

The chain recombines TRBV6-2 or TRBV6-3 with TRBJ2-7; TRBD2 matches 14 bases. Germline CDR1 is MNHEY and CDR2 is SVGEGT. This CDR3 spans 16 amino acids. The junction had 6 bases not matched to a gene; V was cut back by 4 bases and J by 4 bases. For the CDR3, the DNA is TGTGCCAGCAGTTTTAGACTAGCGGGAGGGCTTTACGAGCAGTACTTC. Translated, it gives CASSFRLAGGLYEQYF.

The gene calls are TRBV14 and TRBJ2-7; 7 positions agree with TRBD1. The CDR3 contains 16 residues. The V gene's germline CDR1 is SGHDN and CDR2 FVKESK. The J segment lost 0 bases and the V segment lost 4 bases, leaving 9 bases of the junction unmatched. The CDR3 DNA is TGTGCCAGCAGCCGCCCCTTGGACAGGATCTCCTACGAGCAGTACTTC. It specifies CASSRPLDRISYEQYF.

V is TRBV5-1 and J is TRBJ2-3; 14 bases are a match to TRBD2. Trimming took 4 bases from V and 2 from J; bases not matched to a gene: 6. The CDR3 has 17 residues. Germline-derived CDR1 and CDR2 are SGHRS and YFSETQ. The DNA for the CDR3 is TGCGCCAGCAGCACCGGACTAGCGGGGGGCCACACAGATACGCAGTATTTT. Its translation is CASSTGLAGGHTDTQYF. Filled out from reference TRBV5-1 and TRBJ2-3, the complete variable domain reads KAGVTQTPRYLIKTRGQQVTLSCSPISGHRSVSWYQQTPGQGLQFLFEYFSETQRNKGNFPGRFSGRQFSNSRSEMNVSTLELGDSALYLCASSTGLAGGHTDTQYFGPGTRLTVL.

The chain combines TRBV20-1 with TRBJ2-3; 9 bases fit TRBD2. The V gene end was trimmed by 3 bases and the J gene end by 0 bases; junction bases not matched to a gene: 7. The CDR3 extends over 16 amino acids. CDR1 and CDR2 (germline): DFQATT, SNEGSKA (reference sequence). This CDR3 is CSAREGLALSTDTQYF. The DNA for the CDR3 is TGCAGTGCTAGGGAGGGACTAGCATTAAGCACAGATACGCAGTATTTT.

V usage is TRBV6-1 and J usage is TRBJ2-3; 9 bases align to TRBD2. Per germline, CDR1 MNHNS and CDR2 SASEGT. This CDR3 has 14 residues. The ends lost 11 bases at V and 4 bases at J; junction bases unmatched: 10. CDR3 in DNA: TGTGCCTCCATGGGTAGCGGGAGCCCAGATACGCAGTATTTT. Encoded protein: CASMGSGSPDTQYF.